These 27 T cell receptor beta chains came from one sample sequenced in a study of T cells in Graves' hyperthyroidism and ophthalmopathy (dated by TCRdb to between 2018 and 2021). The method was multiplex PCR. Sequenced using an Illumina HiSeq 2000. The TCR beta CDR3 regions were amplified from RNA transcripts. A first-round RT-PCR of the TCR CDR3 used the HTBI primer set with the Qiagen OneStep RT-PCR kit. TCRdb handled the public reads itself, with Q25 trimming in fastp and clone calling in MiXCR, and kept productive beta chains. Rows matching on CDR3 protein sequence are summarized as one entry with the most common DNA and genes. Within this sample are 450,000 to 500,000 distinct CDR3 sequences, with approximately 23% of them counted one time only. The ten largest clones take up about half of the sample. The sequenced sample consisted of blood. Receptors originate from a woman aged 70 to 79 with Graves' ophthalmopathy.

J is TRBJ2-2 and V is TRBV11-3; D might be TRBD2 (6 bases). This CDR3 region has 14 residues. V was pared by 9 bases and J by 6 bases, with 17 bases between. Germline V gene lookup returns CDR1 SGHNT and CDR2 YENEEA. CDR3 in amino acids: CASSSGRAAGELFF. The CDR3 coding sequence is TGTGCCAGTAGTTCCGGGAGAGCAGCCGGGGAGCTGTTTTTT.

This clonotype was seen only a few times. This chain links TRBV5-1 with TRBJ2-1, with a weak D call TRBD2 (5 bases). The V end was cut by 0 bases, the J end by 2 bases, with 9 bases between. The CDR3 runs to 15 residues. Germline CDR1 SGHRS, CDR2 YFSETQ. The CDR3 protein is CASSLGTDPYNEQFF. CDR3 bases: TGCGCCAGCAGCTTGGGGACTGACCCCTACAATGAGCAGTTCTTC. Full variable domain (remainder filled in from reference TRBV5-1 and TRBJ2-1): KAGVTQTPRYLIKTRGQQVTLSCSPISGHRSVSWYQQTPGQGLQFLFEYFSETQRNKGNFPGRFSGRQFSNSRSEMNVSTLELGDSALYLCASSLGTDPYNEQFFGPGTRLTVL.

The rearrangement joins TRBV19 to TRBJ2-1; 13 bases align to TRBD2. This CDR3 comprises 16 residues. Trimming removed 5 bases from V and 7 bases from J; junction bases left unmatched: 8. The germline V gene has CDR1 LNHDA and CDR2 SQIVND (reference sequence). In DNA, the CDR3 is TGTGCCAGTAGTCCCTCGACTAGCGGGAGGATAAATGAGCAGTTCTTC. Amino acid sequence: CASSPSTSGRINEQFF.

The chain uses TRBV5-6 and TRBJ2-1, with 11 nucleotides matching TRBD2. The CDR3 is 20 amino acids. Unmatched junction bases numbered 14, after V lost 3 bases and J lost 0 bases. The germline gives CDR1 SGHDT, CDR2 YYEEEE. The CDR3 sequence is CASSSSPLYSGRASYNEQFF. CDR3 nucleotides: TGTGCCAGCAGCTCCTCCCCCCTTTATAGCGGGAGGGCCTCCTACAATGAGCAGTTCTTC. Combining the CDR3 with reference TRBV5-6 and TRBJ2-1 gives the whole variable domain DAGVTQSPTHLIKTRGQQVTLRCSPKSGHDTVSWYQQALGQGPQFIFQYYEEEERQRGNFPDRFSGHQFPNYSSELNVNALLLGDSALYLCASSSSPLYSGRASYNEQFFGPGTRLTVL.

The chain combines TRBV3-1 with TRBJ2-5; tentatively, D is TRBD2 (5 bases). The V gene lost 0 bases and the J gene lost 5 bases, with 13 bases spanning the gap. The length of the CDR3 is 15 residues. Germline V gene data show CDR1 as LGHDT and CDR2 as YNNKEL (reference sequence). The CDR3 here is CASSQEGGPWETQYF. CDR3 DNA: TGTGCCAGCAGCCAAGAAGGAGGACCCTGGGAGACCCAGTACTTC.

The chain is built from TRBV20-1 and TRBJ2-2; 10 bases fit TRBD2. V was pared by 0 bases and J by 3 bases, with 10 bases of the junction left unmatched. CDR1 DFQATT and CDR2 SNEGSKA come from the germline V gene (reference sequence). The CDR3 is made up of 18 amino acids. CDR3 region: CSARDSQAGGVYTGELFF. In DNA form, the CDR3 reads TGCAGTGCTAGAGATTCTCAAGCGGGAGGGGTTTACACCGGGGAGCTGTTTTTT.

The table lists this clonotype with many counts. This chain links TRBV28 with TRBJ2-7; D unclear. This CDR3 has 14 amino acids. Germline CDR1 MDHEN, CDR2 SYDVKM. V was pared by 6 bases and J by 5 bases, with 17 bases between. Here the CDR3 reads CASSFMTPAHEQYF. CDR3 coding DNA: TGTGCCAGCAGCTTTATGACCCCAGCCCACGAGCAGTACTTC.

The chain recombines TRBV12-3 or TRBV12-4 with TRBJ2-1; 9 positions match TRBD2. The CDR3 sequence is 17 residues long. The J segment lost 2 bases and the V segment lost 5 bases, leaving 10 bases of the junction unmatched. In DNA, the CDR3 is TGTGCCAGCAGTCAACTAGCGGGTCCTCCCCCCTACAATGAGCAGTTCTTC. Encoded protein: CASSQLAGPPPYNEQFF.

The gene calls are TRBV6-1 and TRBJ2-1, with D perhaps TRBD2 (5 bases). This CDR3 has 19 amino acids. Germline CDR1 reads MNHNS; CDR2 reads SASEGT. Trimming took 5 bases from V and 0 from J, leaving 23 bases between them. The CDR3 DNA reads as TGTGCCAGCAGTTCTCCTCCCAGCAGGCGGGCCTTCTCCTACAATGAGCAGTTCTTC. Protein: CASSSPPSRRAFSYNEQFF.

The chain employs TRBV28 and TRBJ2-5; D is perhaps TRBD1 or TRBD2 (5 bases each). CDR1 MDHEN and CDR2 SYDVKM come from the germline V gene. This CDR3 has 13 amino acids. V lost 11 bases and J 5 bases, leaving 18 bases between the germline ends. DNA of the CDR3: TGTGCCGCGGGTGAGGGCAGGGTGGAGACCCAGTACTTC. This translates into CAAGEGRVETQYF.

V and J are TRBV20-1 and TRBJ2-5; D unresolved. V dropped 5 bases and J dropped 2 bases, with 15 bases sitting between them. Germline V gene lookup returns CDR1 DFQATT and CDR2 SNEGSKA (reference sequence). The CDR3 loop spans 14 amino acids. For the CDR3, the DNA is TGCAGTGCTCGGACCACGACACAGCAAGAGACCCAGTACTTC. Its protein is CSARTTTQQETQYF.

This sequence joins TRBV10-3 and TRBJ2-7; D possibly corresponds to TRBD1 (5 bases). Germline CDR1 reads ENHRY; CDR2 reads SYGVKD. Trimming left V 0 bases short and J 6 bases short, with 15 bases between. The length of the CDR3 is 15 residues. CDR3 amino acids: CAISESDVGRAEQYF. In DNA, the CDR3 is TGTGCCATCAGTGAGTCGGACGTGGGCAGGGCCGAGCAGTACTTC.

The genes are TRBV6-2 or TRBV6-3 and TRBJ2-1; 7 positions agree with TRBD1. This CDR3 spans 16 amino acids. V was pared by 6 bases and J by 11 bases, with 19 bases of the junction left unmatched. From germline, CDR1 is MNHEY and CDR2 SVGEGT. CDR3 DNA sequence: TGTGCCAGCAGCGTCAATACAAGGGGGCCGGCGAGAAAGCAGTTCTTC. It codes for CASSVNTRGPARKQFF.

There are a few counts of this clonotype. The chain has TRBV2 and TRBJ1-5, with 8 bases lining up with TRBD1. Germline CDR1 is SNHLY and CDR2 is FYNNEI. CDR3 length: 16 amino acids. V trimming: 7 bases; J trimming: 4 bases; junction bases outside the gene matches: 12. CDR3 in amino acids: CASKRQGTLANQPQHF. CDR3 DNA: TGTGCCAGCAAAAGACAGGGGACACTCGCAAATCAGCCCCAGCATTTT. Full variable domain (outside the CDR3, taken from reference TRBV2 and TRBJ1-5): EPEVTQTPSHQVTQMGQEVILRCVPISNHLYFYWYRQILGQKVEFLVSFYNNEISEKSEIFDDQFSVERPDGSNFTLKIRSTKLEDSAMYFCASKRQGTLANQPQHFGDGTRLSIL.

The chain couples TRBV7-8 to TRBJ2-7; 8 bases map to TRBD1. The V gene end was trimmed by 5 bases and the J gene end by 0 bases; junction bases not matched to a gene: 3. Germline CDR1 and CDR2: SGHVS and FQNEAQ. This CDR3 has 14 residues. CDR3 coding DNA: TGTGCCAGCAGCACGGACAGGGCCTCCTACGAGCAGTACTTC. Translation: CASSTDRASYEQYF.

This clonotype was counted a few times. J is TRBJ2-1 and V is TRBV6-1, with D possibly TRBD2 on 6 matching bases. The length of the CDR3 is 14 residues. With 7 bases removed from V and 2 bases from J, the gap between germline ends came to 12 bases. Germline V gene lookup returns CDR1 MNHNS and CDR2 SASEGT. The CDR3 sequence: CASTPTGAYNEQFF. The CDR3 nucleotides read TGTGCCAGCACCCCCACGGGGGCCTACAATGAGCAGTTCTTC.

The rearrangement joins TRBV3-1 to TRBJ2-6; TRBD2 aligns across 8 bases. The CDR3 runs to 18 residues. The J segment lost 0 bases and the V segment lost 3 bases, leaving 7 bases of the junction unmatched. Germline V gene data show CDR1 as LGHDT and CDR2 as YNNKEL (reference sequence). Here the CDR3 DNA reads TGTGCCAGCAGCCAGTCGGGACTAGTCAGCTCTGGGGCCAACGTCCTGACTTTC. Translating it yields CASSQSGLVSSGANVLTF.

The CDR3 DNA reads as TGTGCCAGCAGCCAAGCTAGCGGGAGAGGAGATACGCAGTATTTT. It encodes CASSQASGRGDTQYF. V gene TRBV3-1 combines with J gene TRBJ2-3; 10 nucleotides match TRBD2. Germline assignment: CDR1 LGHDT and CDR2 YNNKEL (reference sequence). This CDR3 spans 15 amino acids. V was pared by 1 base and J by 5 bases, with 3 bases of the junction left unmatched.

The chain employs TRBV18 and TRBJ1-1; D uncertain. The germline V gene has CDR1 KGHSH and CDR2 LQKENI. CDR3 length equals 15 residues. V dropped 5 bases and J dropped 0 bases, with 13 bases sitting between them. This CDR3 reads CASSADQGMNTEAFF. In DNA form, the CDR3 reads TGTGCCAGCTCAGCGGACCAAGGGATGAACACTGAAGCTTTCTTT.

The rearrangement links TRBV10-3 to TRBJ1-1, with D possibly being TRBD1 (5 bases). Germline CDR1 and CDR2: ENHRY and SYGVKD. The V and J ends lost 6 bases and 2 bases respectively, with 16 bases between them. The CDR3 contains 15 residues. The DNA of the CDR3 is TGTGCCATCAGGGTGGAAGGGCAGGGTAACACTGAAGCTTTCTTT. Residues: CAIRVEGQGNTEAFF.

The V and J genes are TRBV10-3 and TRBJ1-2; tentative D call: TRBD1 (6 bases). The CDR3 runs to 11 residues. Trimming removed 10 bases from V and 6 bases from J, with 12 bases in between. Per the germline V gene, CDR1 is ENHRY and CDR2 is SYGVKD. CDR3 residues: CATGRDNGYTF. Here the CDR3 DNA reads TGTGCCACAGGGAGGGACAATGGCTACACCTTC.

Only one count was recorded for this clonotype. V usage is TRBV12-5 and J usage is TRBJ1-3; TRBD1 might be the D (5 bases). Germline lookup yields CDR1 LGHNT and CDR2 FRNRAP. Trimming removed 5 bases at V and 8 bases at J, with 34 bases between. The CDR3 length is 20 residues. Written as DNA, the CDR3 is TGTGCTAGTGGTAAACTACCGGGGGTCCCTTTTGTAAAGATGGCGTACACCATATATTTT. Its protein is CASGKLPGVPFVKMAYTIYF.

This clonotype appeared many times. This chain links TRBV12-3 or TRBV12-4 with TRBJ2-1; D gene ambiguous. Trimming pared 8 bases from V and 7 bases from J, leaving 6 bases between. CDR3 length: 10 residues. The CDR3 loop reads CASGWNEQFF. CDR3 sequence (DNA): TGTGCCAGCGGGTGGAATGAGCAGTTCTTC.

CDR3 sequence: CASSVRTGASDTQYF. In nucleotides, the CDR3 is TGTGCCAGCAGCGTACGGACGGGAGCGTCCGATACGCAGTATTTT. V usage is TRBV9 and J usage is TRBJ2-3, with D possibly being TRBD2 (6 bases). The V gene lost 1 base and the J gene lost 6 bases, with 15 bases spanning the gap. CDR3 length: 15 residues. Germline lookup yields CDR1 SGDLS and CDR2 YYNGEE.

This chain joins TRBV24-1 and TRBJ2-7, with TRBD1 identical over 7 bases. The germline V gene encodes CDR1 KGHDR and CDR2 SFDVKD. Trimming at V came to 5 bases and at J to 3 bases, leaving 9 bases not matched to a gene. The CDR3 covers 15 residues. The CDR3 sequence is CATSGGQARIYEQYF. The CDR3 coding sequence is TGTGCCACCAGTGGAGGACAGGCTCGGATCTACGAGCAGTACTTC.

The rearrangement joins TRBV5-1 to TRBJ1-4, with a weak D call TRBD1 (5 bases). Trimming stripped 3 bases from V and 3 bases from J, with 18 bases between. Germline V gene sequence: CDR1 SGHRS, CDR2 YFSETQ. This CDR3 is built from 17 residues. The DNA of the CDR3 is TGCGCCAGCAGCTCACGGGACTCACGAGCGGCTAATGAAAAACTGTTTTTT. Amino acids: CASSSRDSRAANEKLFF.

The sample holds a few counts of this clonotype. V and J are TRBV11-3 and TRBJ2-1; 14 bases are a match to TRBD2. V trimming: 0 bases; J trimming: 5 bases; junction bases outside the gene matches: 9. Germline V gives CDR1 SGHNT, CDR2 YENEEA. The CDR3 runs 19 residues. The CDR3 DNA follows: TGTGCCAGCAGCTTAGATTCTGCGGGACTAGCGGGAGTCCACAATGAGCAGTTCTTC. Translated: CASSLDSAGLAGVHNEQFF.